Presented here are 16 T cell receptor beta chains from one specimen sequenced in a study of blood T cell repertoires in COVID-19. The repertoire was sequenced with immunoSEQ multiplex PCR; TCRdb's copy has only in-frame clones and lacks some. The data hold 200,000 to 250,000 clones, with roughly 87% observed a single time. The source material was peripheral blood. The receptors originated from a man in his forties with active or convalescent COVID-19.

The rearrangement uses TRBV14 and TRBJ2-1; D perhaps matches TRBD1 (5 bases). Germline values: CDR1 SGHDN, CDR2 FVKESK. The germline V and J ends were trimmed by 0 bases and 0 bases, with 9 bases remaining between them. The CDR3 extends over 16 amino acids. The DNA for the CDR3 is TGTGCCAGCAGCCAAGATAAAACAGGCTCCTACAATGAGCAGTTCTTC. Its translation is CASSQDKTGSYNEQFF.

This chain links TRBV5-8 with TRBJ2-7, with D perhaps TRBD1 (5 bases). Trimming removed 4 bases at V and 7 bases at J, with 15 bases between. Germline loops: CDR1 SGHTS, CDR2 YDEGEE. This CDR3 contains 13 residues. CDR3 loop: CASSPGYVIEQYF. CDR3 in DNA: TGTGCCAGCAGCCCAGGGTATGTCATAGAGCAGTACTTC.

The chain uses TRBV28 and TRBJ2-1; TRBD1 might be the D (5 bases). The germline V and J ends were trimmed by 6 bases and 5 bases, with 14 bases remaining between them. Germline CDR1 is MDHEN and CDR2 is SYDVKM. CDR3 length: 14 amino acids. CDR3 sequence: CASSKKGYNNEQFF. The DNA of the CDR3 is TGTGCCAGCAGCAAAAAGGGGTATAACAATGAGCAGTTCTTC. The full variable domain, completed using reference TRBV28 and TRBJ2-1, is DVKVTQSSRYLVKRTGEKVFLECVQDMDHENMFWYRQDPGLGLRLIYFSYDVKMKEKGDIPEGYSVSREKKERFSLILESASTNQTSMYLCASSKKGYNNEQFFGPGTRLTVL.

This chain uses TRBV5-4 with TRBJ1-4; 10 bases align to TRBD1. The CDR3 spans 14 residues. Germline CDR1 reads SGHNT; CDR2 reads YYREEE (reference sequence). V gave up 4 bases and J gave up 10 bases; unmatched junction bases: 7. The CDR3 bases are TGTGCCAGCAGCGGGGGGACAGGGGCGGGAAAACTGTTTTTT. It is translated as CASSGGTGAGKLFF.

CDR3 sequence reads: CASSLDRASEKLFF. The DNA for the CDR3 is TGTGCCAGCAGCCTCGACAGGGCTTCTGAAAAACTGTTTTTT. The chain joins TRBV7-2 to TRBJ1-4; TRBD1 matches at 7 bases. CDR3 length: 14 amino acids. Germline lookup yields CDR1 SGHTA and CDR2 FQGNSA. V gave up 5 bases and J gave up 7 bases; unmatched junction bases: 7.

Written as DNA, the CDR3 is TGCGCCAGCAGCCGCCAGGGGGAAAAACTGTTTTTT. Amino acid sequence: CASSRQGEKLFF. J is TRBJ1-4 and V is TRBV5-1; a weak D match, TRBD1 (6 bases). Trimming pared 4 bases from V and 8 bases from J, leaving 9 bases between. This CDR3 contains 12 residues. Germline V gives CDR1 SGHRS, CDR2 YFSETQ.

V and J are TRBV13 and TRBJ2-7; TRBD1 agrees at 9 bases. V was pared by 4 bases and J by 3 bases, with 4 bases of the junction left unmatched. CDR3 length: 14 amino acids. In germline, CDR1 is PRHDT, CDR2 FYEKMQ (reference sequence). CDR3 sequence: CASSWTGDHYEQYF. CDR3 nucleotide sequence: TGTGCCAGCAGCTGGACAGGGGATCACTACGAGCAGTACTTC.

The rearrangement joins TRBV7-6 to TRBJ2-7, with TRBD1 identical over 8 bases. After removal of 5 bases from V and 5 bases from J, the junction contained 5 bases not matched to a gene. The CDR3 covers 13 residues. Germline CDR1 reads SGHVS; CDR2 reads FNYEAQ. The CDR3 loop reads CASSKDRVDEQYF. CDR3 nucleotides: TGTGCCAGCAGCAAGGACAGGGTCGACGAGCAGTACTTC.

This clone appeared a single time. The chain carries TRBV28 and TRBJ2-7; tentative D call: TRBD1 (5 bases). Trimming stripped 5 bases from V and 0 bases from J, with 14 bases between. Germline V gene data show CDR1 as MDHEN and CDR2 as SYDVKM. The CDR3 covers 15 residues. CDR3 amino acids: CASSTRDSLSYEQYF. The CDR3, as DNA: TGTGCCAGCAGTACGAGAGACAGCCTCTCCTACGAGCAGTACTTC.

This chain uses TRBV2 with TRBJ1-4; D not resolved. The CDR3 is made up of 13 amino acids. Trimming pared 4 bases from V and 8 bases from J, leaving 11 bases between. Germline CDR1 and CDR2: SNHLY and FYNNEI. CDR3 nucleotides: TGTGCCAGCAGTGCAGGAATCCGGGAAAAACTGTTTTTT. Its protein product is CASSAGIREKLFF.

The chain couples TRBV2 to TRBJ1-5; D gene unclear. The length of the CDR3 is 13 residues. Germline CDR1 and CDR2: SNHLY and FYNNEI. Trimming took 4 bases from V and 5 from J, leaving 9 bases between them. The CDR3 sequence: CASSVEGYQPQHF. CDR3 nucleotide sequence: TGTGCCAGCAGTGTAGAGGGATATCAGCCCCAGCATTTT.

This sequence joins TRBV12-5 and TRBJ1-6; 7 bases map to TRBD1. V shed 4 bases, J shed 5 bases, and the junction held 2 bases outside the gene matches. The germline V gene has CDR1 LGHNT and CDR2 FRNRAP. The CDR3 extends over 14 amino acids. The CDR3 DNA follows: TGTGCTAGTGGTTCGGGACAGAATAATTCACCCCTCCACTTT. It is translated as CASGSGQNNSPLHF.

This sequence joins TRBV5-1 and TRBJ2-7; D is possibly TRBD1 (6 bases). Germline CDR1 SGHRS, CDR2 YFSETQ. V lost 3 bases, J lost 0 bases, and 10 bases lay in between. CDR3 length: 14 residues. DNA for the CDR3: TGCGCCAGCAGCTCCGGGACATACTCCTACGAGCAGTACTTC. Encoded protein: CASSSGTYSYEQYF.

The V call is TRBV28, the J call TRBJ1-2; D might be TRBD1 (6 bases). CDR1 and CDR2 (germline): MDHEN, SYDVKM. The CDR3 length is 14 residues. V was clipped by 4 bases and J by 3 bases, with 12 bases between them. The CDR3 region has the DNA TGTGCCAGCAGTTCGACAGGTCGGGACTATGGCTACACCTTC. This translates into CASSSTGRDYGYTF.

The CDR3 DNA sequence: TGTGCCAGCACCCCGAACCGGGTCCCAAACACTGAAGCTTTCTTT. It is translated as CASTPNRVPNTEAFF. J is TRBJ1-1 and V is TRBV28; D unresolved. Trimming left V 7 bases short and J 2 bases short, with 17 bases between. CDR1 MDHEN and CDR2 SYDVKM come from the germline V gene. The CDR3 totals 15 residues.

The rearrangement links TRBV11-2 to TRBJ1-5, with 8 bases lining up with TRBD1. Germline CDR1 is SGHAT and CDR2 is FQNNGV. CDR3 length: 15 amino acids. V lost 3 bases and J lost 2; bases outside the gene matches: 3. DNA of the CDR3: TGTGCCAGCAGCTTCACAGGGGGTGGCAATCAGCCCCAGCATTTT. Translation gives CASSFTGGGNQPQHF.